One sample yielded the 24 T cell receptor beta chains listed below, sequenced in a study of identical twins. Using its own MiXCR run on the 5' RACE reads, TCRdb lists one record per CDR3 protein. The sample shows approximately 1.8 million distinct CDR3 sequences, under 35% of them seen only once. Sequences were obtained from cord blood. The receptors were sampled from a newborn girl in good health.

The chain carries TRBV12-3 or TRBV12-4 and TRBJ2-1, with 8 bases matching TRBD2. With 2 bases clipped from V and 3 bases from J, the junction kept 6 bases outside the gene matches. CDR3 length equals 16 residues. Here the CDR3 DNA reads TGTGCCAGCAGTTTATGGACTAGCCACTTCTACAATGAGCAGTTCTTC. Amino acids: CASSLWTSHFYNEQFF.

The chain is built from TRBV10-3 and TRBJ2-1; 8 bases are a match to TRBD2. V was clipped by 4 bases and J by 2 bases; unmatched bases: 7. The CDR3 runs to 16 residues. CDR1 is ENHRY and CDR2 is SYGVKD in the germline V gene. The CDR3 nucleotides are TGTGCCATCAGTGGGGACTGGCGGGAGGCCTACAATGAGCAGTTCTTC. Protein: CAISGDWREAYNEQFF.

This clonotype was counted a few times. The CDR3 DNA is TGTGCCAGCAGTCCCAAGGGGGGGTACGGTGAAAAACTGTTTTTT. This codes for CASSPKGGYGEKLFF. The gene calls are TRBV25-1 and TRBJ1-4, with a weak D call TRBD1 (6 bases). Germline V lookup: CDR1 MGHDK, CDR2 SYGVNS. V was shortened by 5 bases and J by 7 bases, with 17 bases between the two germline ends. The CDR3 is 15 residues long.

In this sample, this clonotype turned up a few times. The J gene is TRBJ2-1, the V gene TRBV20-1; D unclear. The CDR3 covers 13 residues. V was trimmed by 1 base and J by 10 bases, leaving 14 bases between them. Germline CDR1 DFQATT, CDR2 SNEGSKA (reference sequence). The CDR3 DNA follows: TGCAGTGCTAGAGTCGTGGACGGAACCGAGCAGTTCTTC. Amino acids: CSARVVDGTEQFF.

This clonotype was recorded a few times. The gene calls are TRBV7-9 and TRBJ2-7, with 8 positions matching TRBD2. Losses at the gene ends were 0 bases for V and 4 bases for J; bases not matched to a gene: 5. The CDR3 consists of 15 residues. Germline V gene data show CDR1 as SEHNR and CDR2 as FQNEAQ (reference sequence). CDR3: CASSLAPGLVYEQYF. The DNA of the CDR3 is TGTGCCAGCAGCTTAGCACCGGGACTAGTGTACGAGCAGTACTTC. The entire variable domain, with the rest obtained from reference TRBV7-9 and TRBJ2-7, is as follows: DTGVSQNPRHKITKRGQNVTFRCDPISEHNRLYWYRQTLGQGPEFLTYFQNEAQLEKSRLLSDRFSAERPKGSFSTLEIQRTEQGDSAMYLCASSLAPGLVYEQYFGPGTRLTVT.

J is TRBJ1-5 and V is TRBV20-1; D uncertain. The V and J ends lost 4 bases and 0 bases respectively, with 7 bases between them. The CDR3 loop spans 13 amino acids. CDR1 and CDR2 (germline): DFQATT, SNEGSKA (reference sequence). In nucleotides, the CDR3 is TGCAGTGCTATGGCGGGTAGCAATCAGCCCCAGCATTTT. Translation gives CSAMAGSNQPQHF.

This chain joins TRBV20-1 and TRBJ1-5; no firm D call. From germline, CDR1 is DFQATT and CDR2 SNEGSKA (reference sequence). The CDR3 extends over 14 amino acids. V was cut by 7 bases and J by 1 base, with 14 bases left in between. The CDR3 nucleotides read TGCAGTGTCAGCCTGTCCTGGAGCAATCAGCCCCAGCATTTT. Translating gives CSVSLSWSNQPQHF.

The genes are TRBV6-6 and TRBJ1-2; no definite D call. Germline CDR1 reads MNHNY; CDR2 reads SVGAGI (reference sequence). Trimming removed 2 bases at V and 0 bases at J, with 7 bases between. This CDR3 region has 14 residues. This CDR3 reads CASSYHLTNYGYTF. CDR3 bases: TGTGCCAGCAGTTACCACTTAACTAACTATGGCTACACCTTC.

This chain joins TRBV19 and TRBJ1-2; D perhaps matches TRBD1 (5 bases). V lost 3 bases and J lost 4, with 9 bases in between. CDR1 is LNHDA and CDR2 is SQIVND in the germline V gene (reference sequence). The CDR3 sequence is 13 residues long. The CDR3 loop reads CASSILRGYGYTF. CDR3 nucleotides: TGTGCCAGTAGTATCTTGAGGGGCTATGGCTACACCTTC.

This clonotype was observed a handful of times. A read error may account for a junction end that differs from germline. The DNA of the CDR3 is TGTGCCAGCAGCTTAGGACGGACATACAGTGAGCAGTTCTTC. Amino acid sequence: CASSLGRTYSEQFF. The chain combines TRBV7-2 with TRBJ2-1; D may be TRBD1 (5 bases). The CDR3 is made up of 14 amino acids. Germline loops: CDR1 SGHTA, CDR2 FQGNSA.

The chain couples TRBV2 to TRBJ2-2, with 8 positions matching TRBD1. The CDR3 totals 17 residues. The J segment lost 0 bases and the V segment lost 8 bases, leaving 11 bases of the junction unmatched. The germline V gene encodes CDR1 SNHLY and CDR2 FYNNEI. The CDR3 sequence: CASGPRDRRANTGELFF. In DNA, the CDR3 is TGTGCCAGCGGCCCCCGGGACAGGAGAGCGAACACCGGGGAGCTGTTTTTT.

Written as DNA, the CDR3 is TGCGCCAGCAGCTTAGACGCCTTTCAGGGGGGGAATGAGCAGTTCTTC. This gives the protein CASSLDAFQGGNEQFF. This chain joins TRBV5-1 and TRBJ2-1; either TRBD1 or TRBD2 may fit D (7 bases each). CDR1 and CDR2 (germline): SGHRS, YFSETQ. The CDR3 totals 16 residues. With 2 bases removed from V and 7 bases from J, the gap between germline ends came to 19 bases.

The chain uses TRBV20-1 and TRBJ1-1; D gene unclear. The CDR3 is 16 amino acids. The ends were cut back, 1 base at V and 4 bases at J, with 19 bases in the middle. The germline V gene encodes CDR1 DFQATT and CDR2 SNEGSKA (reference sequence). The CDR3 reads CSARVWKIRQATEAFF. The CDR3 DNA follows: TGCAGTGCTAGAGTATGGAAGATTCGGCAGGCCACTGAAGCTTTCTTT.

This clonotype was recorded a few times. V is TRBV20-1 and J is TRBJ2-7; D might be TRBD1 (6 bases). The CDR3 totals 14 residues. Trimming pared 1 base from V and 3 bases from J, leaving 13 bases between. CDR1 DFQATT and CDR2 SNEGSKA come from the germline V gene (reference sequence). CDR3 sequence reads: CSARGTQGSYEQYF. CDR3 nucleotide sequence: TGCAGTGCTAGAGGTACCCAGGGGAGCTACGAGCAGTACTTC.

In this sample, this clonotype turned up a few times. The chain uses TRBV20-1 and TRBJ2-3; D uncertain. V lost 5 bases and J lost 0, with 15 bases in between. The CDR3 is 15 residues long. The germline CDR1 and CDR2 sequences are DFQATT and SNEGSKA (reference sequence). DNA for the CDR3: TGCAGTGCTTATAAGCTCGGATCTAGCACAGATACGCAGTATTTT. Translation: CSAYKLGSSTDTQYF.

The V and J genes are TRBV12-3 or TRBV12-4 and TRBJ2-5; either TRBD1 or TRBD2 may fit D (5 bases each). V lost 3 bases, J lost 5 bases, and 16 bases lay in between. The CDR3 is made up of 15 amino acids. CDR3 in amino acids: CASSFGQGRQETQYF. In DNA form, the CDR3 reads TGTGCCAGCAGTTTCGGGCAGGGACGTCAGGAGACCCAGTACTTC.

The chain couples TRBV10-3 to TRBJ1-1; D gene unclear. Trimming cost V 10 bases and J 0 bases, with 15 bases left between them. The V gene's germline CDR1 is ENHRY and CDR2 SYGVKD. The CDR3 spans 14 residues. In DNA, the CDR3 is TGTGCCACCGAACGGGGTTGGATGAACACTGAAGCTTTCTTT. Its protein is CATERGWMNTEAFF.

This clonotype was seen a handful of times. The V and J genes are TRBV20-1 and TRBJ1-1; D is possibly TRBD1 (6 bases). The germline V gene encodes CDR1 DFQATT and CDR2 SNEGSKA (reference sequence). V lost 0 bases and J lost 4, with 21 bases in between. The CDR3 extends over 17 amino acids. CDR3 in DNA: TGCAGTGCTAGAGATCCTTCACGCGGGGGGCAGGGCACTGAAGCTTTCTTT. It encodes CSARDPSRGGQGTEAFF.

The rearrangement joins TRBV7-2 to TRBJ2-4, with D possibly TRBD2 on 6 matching bases. The length of the CDR3 is 16 residues. V shed 1 base and J shed 1 base, with 11 bases lying between them. CDR1 is SGHTA and CDR2 is FQGNSA in the germline V gene. CDR3 region: CASSLVARGAKNIQYF. In DNA, the CDR3 is TGTGCCAGCAGCTTAGTCGCCCGGGGGGCCAAAAACATTCAGTACTTC.

In its sample, this clonotype was seen a few times. The chain joins TRBV20-1 to TRBJ2-7; D possibly corresponds to TRBD2 (5 bases). The CDR3 covers 12 residues. CDR1 and CDR2 from the germline V gene are DFQATT and SNEGSKA (reference sequence). The V and J ends lost 5 bases and 4 bases respectively, with 12 bases between them. CDR3 region: CSAGVTSYEQYF. The CDR3 DNA is TGCAGTGCTGGCGTAACTAGTTACGAGCAGTACTTC.

This chain connects TRBV28 to TRBJ1-5; 7 bases are shared with TRBD1. The CDR3 is 14 amino acids. V was pared by 8 bases and J by 4 bases, with 8 bases of the junction left unmatched. Germline CDR1 and CDR2: MDHEN and SYDVKM. CDR3 bases: TGTGCCAGCGGCGACAGGGAGGCGAATCAGCCCCAGCATTTT. Translated: CASGDREANQPQHF.

The chain carries TRBV11-2 and TRBJ2-7; 10 bases line up with TRBD2. CDR3 length: 15 residues. Germline CDR1 SGHAT, CDR2 FQNNGV. V gave up 5 bases and J gave up 4 bases; unmatched junction bases: 8. CDR3: CASSIGASGGYEQYF. DNA of the CDR3: TGTGCCAGCAGCATAGGGGCTAGCGGGGGTTACGAGCAGTACTTC.

This clonotype was counted between two and nine times. The rearrangement joins TRBV11-2 to TRBJ2-1; 8 positions agree with TRBD1. Per germline, CDR1 SGHAT and CDR2 FQNNGV. CDR3 length: 15 amino acids. Unmatched junction bases numbered 2, after V lost 0 bases and J lost 4 bases. Written as DNA, the CDR3 is TGTGCCAGCAGCTTAGAGGACAGGGTTTACAATGAGCAGTTCTTC. The encoded protein is CASSLEDRVYNEQFF.

V gene TRBV7-6 combines with J gene TRBJ1-1, with 9 bases that match TRBD1. V gave up 3 bases and J gave up 4 bases; unmatched junction bases: 6. CDR1 is SGHVS and CDR2 is FNYEAQ in the germline V gene. The CDR3 has 15 amino acids. The CDR3 nucleotides are TGTGCCAGCAGCTTGAGGACAGGGGAGGGCACTGAAGCTTTCTTT. This encodes CASSLRTGEGTEAFF. The variable domain in full, with the rest retrieved from reference TRBV7-6 and TRBJ1-1, is GAGVSQSPRYKVTKRGQDVALRCDPISGHVSLYWYRQALGQGPEFLTYFNYEAQQDKSGLPNDRFSAERPEGSISTLTIQRTEQRDSAMYRCASSLRTGEGTEAFFGQGTRLTVV.